This TCR beta chain is from a study of read filtering for tumor transcriptome and immune sequencing. Study at large: TCR-mapped reads were about 4 to 11 million with IR-seq versus about 85 to 1,300 with RNA-seq.

At the time of active disease, bone marrow was collected from every patient. Trimming removed 5 bases from V and 1 base from J; junction bases left unmatched: 5. This CDR3 is built from 15 residues. Germline-derived CDR1 and CDR2 are SGHRS and YFSETQ. This clonotype showed up just a few times. Molecular barcoded adaptors covering alpha/delta and beta/gamma chains were used on approximately 400 ng RNA. One entry per CDR3 protein, called by TCRdb with MiXCR from the reads. The profile shows tens of thousands of distinct CDR3 sequences, nearly 20% of them singletons. Sequencing was done on a sample of a population of CD138-negative cells sorted from bone marrow. This clonotype was sampled from a donor at least 40 years old with multiple myeloma. This chain connects TRBV5-1 to TRBJ1-4; 7 bases match TRBD1. The chain's CDR3 is CASSEQGGTNEKLFF. CDR3 DNA sequence: TGCGCCAGCAGTGAGCAGGGGGGAACTAATGAAAAACTGTTTTTT.